Listed below are T cell receptor beta chains from one sample, sequenced in a study of blood T cell repertoires in COVID-19. Method: immunoSEQ multiplex PCR; TCRdb's copy keeps in-frame clones and lacks some. This table holds about 98,000 clones, around nine tenths found once. Material for sequencing was peripheral blood. Receptors were obtained from a man aged 50 to 60 with acute or convalescent COVID-19. The CDR3 runs from the conserved cysteine through the conserved F or W. The D gene is left open where the match is weak. Not every row has a clone size; where given, it reads once, few, many or a size class.

>TRBJ2-1|TRBV6-1|TRBD2|.
TGTGCCAGCAGTGCCCTAGCGGGTCTAAGGTACAATGAGCAGTTCTTC
CASSALAGLRYNEQFF
>TRBJ1-2|TRBV12-2|.|.
TGTGCAAGTCGCTCCCGGCCGACGGTCGGGACAGTTCTTAACTATGGCTACACCTTC
CASRSRPTVGTVLNYGYTF
>TRBJ2-5|TRBV5-1|TRBD1|.
TGCGCCAGCAGCTCCAGGACAGGACTCGGGGAGGAGACCCAGTACTTC
CASSSRTGLGEETQYF
>TRBJ1-6|TRBV27|.|few
TGTGCCAGCAGTCCCACCGCCCTAGGGGATTCACCCCTCCACTTT
CASSPTALGDSPLHF
>TRBJ2-1|TRBV3-1/TRBV3-2|.|.
TGTGCCAGCAGCAAGGTCGAGACTAGCTCCTACAATGAGCAGTTCTTC
CASSKVETSSYNEQFF
>TRBJ1-1|TRBV4-1|.|once
TGCGCCAGCAGCCAAGGGCGGGGTATGAACACTGAAGCTTTCTTT
CASSQGRGMNTEAFF
>TRBJ2-1|TRBV5-8|TRBD2|.
TGTGCCAGCAGCTGGGGGGGACGCAGGGAAAACAATGAGCAGTTCTTC
CASSWGGRRENNEQFF
>TRBJ2-3|TRBV30|TRBD2|.
TGTGCCTGGGGGACTAGCGGGAGCCTGAGCACAGATACGCAGTATTTT
CAWGTSGSLSTDTQYF
>TRBJ2-5|TRBV7-6|.|.
TGTGCCAGCCTCCAGGACAGCCAAGAGACCCAGTACTTC
CASLQDSQETQYF
>TRBJ1-6|TRBV5-5|TRBD1|.
TGTGCCAGCAGCTTGGGACAGGGGGTATACAATTCACCCCTCCACTTT
CASSLGQGVYNSPLHF
>TRBJ1-6|TRBV7-9|TRBD1|.
TGTGCCAGCAGCTTACAGAATGCGGGGACAGGGGGATCACCCCTCCACTTT
CASSLQNAGTGGSPLHF
>TRBJ1-2|TRBV7-2|TRBD1|.
TGTGCCAGCAGTTTAACAGGGGGACCTAACTATGGCTACACCTTC
CASSLTGGPNYGYTF
>TRBJ2-1|TRBV14|TRBD2|.
TGTGCCAGCAGCCAAGACCCCGGACTAGCGGAGAACTACAATGAGCAGTTCTTC
CASSQDPGLAENYNEQFF
>TRBJ2-3|TRBV27|TRBD2|.
TGTGCCAGCAGCCCGGGACTAGAGGATACGCAGTATTTT
CASSPGLEDTQYF
>TRBJ2-7|TRBV3-1/TRBV3-2|.|.
TGTGCCAGCAGCCAAGTTCGGAGTACCTACGAGCAGTACTTC
CASSQVRSTYEQYF
>TRBJ2-1|TRBV29-1|TRBD1|.
TGCAGCGCCGTGGACAGGGGCTCCTACAATGAGCAGTTCTTC
CSAVDRGSYNEQFF
>TRBJ2-7|TRBV11-3|.|.
TGTGCCAGCAGCTCCACCACAACGACAGGATACTACGAGCAGTACTTC
CASSSTTTTGYYEQYF
>TRBJ1-2|TRBV6-5|TRBD1|.
TGTGCCAGCAGTTGGGACAGGGTAGGGGATGGCTACACCTTC
CASSWDRVGDGYTF
>TRBJ1-2|TRBV9|.|.
TGTGCCAGCAGAGAGGAACGCGGGTCCTATGGCTACACCTTC
CASREERGSYGYTF
>TRBJ2-1|TRBV7-6|TRBD2|.
TGTGCCAGCAGCCTAGCGGGAGTAAGTGAGCAGTTCTTC
CASSLAGVSEQFF
>TRBJ1-1|TRBV12-3/TRBV12-4|.|.
TGTGCCAGCAGTTTTATGACAGCTGAAGCTTTCTTT
CASSFMTAEAFF
>TRBJ2-1|TRBV19|TRBD2|.
TGTGCCAGTAGTACGGGACTAGCGACCGACAATGAGCAGTTCTTC
CASSTGLATDNEQFF
>TRBJ1-2|TRBV30|TRBD1|.
TGTGCCTGTGACACAGGGGGGGTCAACTATGGCTACACCTTC
CACDTGGVNYGYTF
>TRBJ2-1|TRBV6-5|.|.
TGTGCCTGCGGCCCTTCGACAGACAATGAGCAGTTCTTC
CACGPSTDNEQFF
>TRBJ1-1|TRBV5-4|.|.
TGTGCCAGCAGCTTGGCCGTAGACTCTGAAGCTTTCTTT
CASSLAVDSEAFF
>TRBJ1-1|TRBV6-5|.|.
TGTGCCAGCAGATCCGGGACATTGAACACTGAAGCTTTCTTT
CASRSGTLNTEAFF
>TRBJ2-3|TRBV2|.|few
TGTGCCTGCTACATGGGGGGAAGCACAGATACGCAGTATTTT
CACYMGGSTDTQYF
>TRBJ1-1|TRBV18|TRBD1|.
TGTGCCAGCTCACCATGGGACAGCCACACTGAAGCTTTCTTT
CASSPWDSHTEAFF
>TRBJ1-1|TRBV2|.|.
TGTGCCAGCACGCAGCGGATGGACACTGAAGCTTTCTTT
CASTQRMDTEAFF
>TRBJ2-2|TRBV19|.|.
TGTGCCAGTGAACAGGGATGGGACACCGGGGAGCTGTTTTTT
CASEQGWDTGELFF
>TRBJ1-5|TRBV12-3/TRBV12-4|.|once
TGTGCCAGCAGTTTGTCCGGGGGACAGCCCCAGCATTTT
CASSLSGGQPQHF
>TRBJ2-1|TRBV6-5|TRBD1|.
TGTGCCAGCAGGGCGGAGGCAGGGGGCACGGATGAGCAGTTCTTC
CASRAEAGGTDEQFF
>TRBJ2-7|TRBV5-4|TRBD2|.
TGTGCCAGCAGCCGCCCTAGCGGGAGGGGCCACGAGCAGTACTTC
CASSRPSGRGHEQYF
>TRBJ1-2|TRBV5-8|.|.
TGTGCCAGCAGCTTGTGGCTGGTTGACTATGGCTACACCTTC
CASSLWLVDYGYTF
>TRBJ1-4|TRBV6-1|.|once
TGTGCCAGCAGTGAAATAGGATTAGGGGGACTGTTTTTT
CASSEIGLGGLFF
>TRBJ1-5|TRBV19|TRBD1|.
TGTGCCAGTCACAGGGGGCGCGGTAGCAATCAGCCCCAGCATTTT
CASHRGRGSNQPQHF
>TRBJ2-1|TRBV27|TRBD1|.
TGTGCCAGCAGTTCACCGGGACAGGGGTACAATGAGCAGTTCTTC
CASSSPGQGYNEQFF
>TRBJ2-3|TRBV11-2|TRBD2|.
TGTGCCAGCAGCCTGGGGACTAGCAAACGCACAGATACGCAGTATTTT
CASSLGTSKRTDTQYF
>TRBJ1-3|TRBV19|.|.
TGTGCCAGTAGTACGGTAAACTCTGGAAACACCATATATTTT
CASSTVNSGNTIYF
>TRBJ2-7|TRBV14|TRBD1|.
TGTGCCAGCAGCCTGTCAGCGGTTGACAGGGTGCTATCCTACGAGCAGTACTTC
CASSLSAVDRVLSYEQYF
>TRBJ2-1|TRBV5-5|TRBD2|.
TGTGCCAGCACCGGACTAGCGAGAAACAATGAGCAGTTCTTC
CASTGLARNNEQFF
>TRBJ2-1|TRBV4-2|.|.
TGTGCCAGCAGCCAAGGACCGACGGCGGGCAATGAGCAGTTCTTC
CASSQGPTAGNEQFF
>TRBJ2-1|TRBV2|.|.
TGTGCCCGAAACCAGACAGCCAGGAACAATGAGCAGTTCTTC
CARNQTARNNEQFF
>TRBJ1-1|TRBV4-1|TRBD1|.
TGCGCCAGCAGCCAAGATCGGCAGGGGGGTAACACTGAAGCTTTCTTT
CASSQDRQGGNTEAFF
>TRBJ2-4|TRBV21-1|.|.
TGTGCCAGCAGCGCCCTATTTGTACCGGGGAGGAACATTCAGTACTTC
CASSALFVPGRNIQYF
>TRBJ1-1|TRBV7-2|.|.
TGTGCCAGCAGTTTTCAGGCAAACACTGAAGCTTTCTTT
CASSFQANTEAFF
>TRBJ1-5|TRBV3-1/TRBV3-2|.|few
TGTGCCAGCAGCCAAGGCCGCGGGGCTCAGCCCCAGCATTTT
CASSQGRGAQPQHF
>TRBJ1-6|TRBV7-9|TRBD1|.
TGTGCCAGCAGCCCAGAGACAGGGGGTCATAATTCACCCCTCCACTTT
CASSPETGGHNSPLHF
>TRBJ1-5|TRBV6-4|.|.
TGTGCCAGCAGCGAACAGGGCAATCAGCCCCAGCATTTT
CASSEQGNQPQHF
>TRBJ2-1|TRBV9|TRBD2|.
TGTGCCAGCAGCACCGTGACTAGCGGGAACGGTGAGCAGTTCTTC
CASSTVTSGNGEQFF
>TRBJ2-1|TRBV4-2|.|.
TGTGCCAGCAGCCAAGATAGCGTACGCAATGAGCAGTTCTTC
CASSQDSVRNEQFF
>TRBJ2-3|TRBV19|.|.
TGTGCCAGTAGTTCCCAGACAGTGGGTCCAGATACGCAGTATTTT
CASSSQTVGPDTQYF